The source of this T cell receptor beta chain is a study of blood T cell repertoires in COVID-19. Study summary: Samples representing acute and convalescent COVID-19 were sourced from the United States, Italy and Spain.

Original handling: Cell counts per sample came from amplifying reference gene primers. Some clones are missing from TCRdb's copy, which holds only in-frame ones; the method was immunoSEQ multiplex PCR. V and J calls and clone size are copied from that table; D and trimming were computed from the DNA. The sample contains 360,000 or so clones, about 88% of which appear only once. With 0 bases clipped from V and 0 bases from J, the junction kept 6 bases outside the gene matches. Germline V CDR1 and CDR2: KGHSH, LQKENI. This CDR3 spans 17 amino acids. This study enrolled people aged about 18 to 100 from under 25 US geographic areas. In the 2 weeks before study entry, exposed participants met a COVID-19 case, which was PCR-confirmed or clinician-diagnosed.

The rearrangement links TRBV18 to TRBJ2-3; 7 nucleotides align to TRBD2. What was sequenced was PBMCs or T cells enriched from blood (not recorded which). This clonotype was obtained from a woman in her thirties who had been exposed to COVID-19. CDR3 nucleotides: TGTGCCAGCTCACCACCGTGGGGTAGCGGGAGCACAGATACGCAGTATTTT. It encodes CASSPPWGSGSTDTQYF.